The T cell receptor beta chain described here comes from a study of cytomegalovirus exposure and HLA in healthy donors. For the study at large: Earlier findings included more than 95 million unique TCR beta sequences obtained from about 180 million T cells. Points from the study as a whole: A later analysis showed that HLA-associated TCR beta chains had undergone more clonal expansion than equally common others. Certain sequence variants were highly shared and formed a cluster, and this cluster was likely a sequencing artifact.

As to this clone: Its specificity is not known.

In the PCR, 60 Vbeta and 13 Jbeta primers were used. TCRdb's table, derived via immunoSEQ multiplex PCR, lists solely in-frame clones and lacks some. The sample has about 120,000 clones, under 85% seen once. This receptor was taken from a man between 40 and 49 years old in good health and CMV-seropositive. Sequenced sample: PBMCs.

Here the CDR3 reads CASSLRLGADEAFF. The CDR3 DNA is TGTGCCAGCAGCTTAAGGCTAGGGGCCGATGAAGCTTTCTTT. The chain couples TRBV7-9 to TRBJ1-1, with D possibly TRBD1 on 5 matching bases. V lost 2 bases and J lost 7, with 14 bases in between. This CDR3 is built from 14 residues. The V gene's germline CDR1 is SEHNR and CDR2 FQNEAQ (reference sequence).